This record concerns one T cell receptor (beta chain) sequence. Its antigen is not identified. The treatment was: roughly 11-day PBMC culture with coronavirus spike peptide pools or control peptides (ViraFEST assay). The PCR-positive dates, March through December 2020, came before the US Alpha, Beta and Delta variants. The data were taken from a study of vaccination and CD4 T cells after COVID-19. About the study: After nasal swab PCR-confirmed SARS-CoV-2, fewer than ten convalescents had mild disease and one severe. Study-level points and caveats: The authors identified 304 of 307 vaccine-specific clones in convalescent patients as spike mono-reactive.

Sequencing of cultured CD4+ T cell DNA used the Oncomine TCR Beta short-read assay. Each CDR3 protein gets one entry after TCRdb re-called the PCR reads with MiXCR. The repertoire holds more than 15,000 distinct CDR3 sequences, with approximately 52% as singletons. The length of the CDR3 is 16 residues. V dropped 4 bases and J dropped 0; count of bases not matched to a gene: 9. Germline assignment: CDR1 SGHRS and CDR2 YFSETQ. The chain combines TRBV5-1 with TRBJ1-2, with 7 positions matching TRBD1. Sequencing was done on a sample of CD4+ T cells from blood, cultured in vitro. The sequence came from a human donor who had recovered from COVID-19. CDR3 amino acids: CASSRDRDRANYGYTF. The CDR3 nucleotides read TGCGCCAGCAGCCGGGACCGGGACAGAGCTAACTATGGCTACACCTTC.